This T cell receptor beta chain was observed in a study of cytomegalovirus exposure and HLA in healthy donors. Primers for the PCR totalled 60 Vbeta and 13 Jbeta. TCRdb's table, derived via immunoSEQ multiplex PCR, lists solely in-frame clones and lacks some. The table lists roughly 230,000 clones, around 80% of them singletons. Germline CDR1 and CDR2: WSHSY and SAAADI. With 3 bases removed from V and 2 bases from J, the gap between germline ends came to 8 bases. This CDR3 contains 13 residues. V and J are TRBV10-2 and TRBJ2-7; D is undetermined. The source material was PBMCs. The receptor was isolated from a boy between 10 and 17 years old in good health and CMV-seronegative. The CDR3 loop reads CASSDLAAYEQYF. DNA of the CDR3: TGCGCCAGCAGTGACCTGGCTGCCTACGAGCAGTACTTC.